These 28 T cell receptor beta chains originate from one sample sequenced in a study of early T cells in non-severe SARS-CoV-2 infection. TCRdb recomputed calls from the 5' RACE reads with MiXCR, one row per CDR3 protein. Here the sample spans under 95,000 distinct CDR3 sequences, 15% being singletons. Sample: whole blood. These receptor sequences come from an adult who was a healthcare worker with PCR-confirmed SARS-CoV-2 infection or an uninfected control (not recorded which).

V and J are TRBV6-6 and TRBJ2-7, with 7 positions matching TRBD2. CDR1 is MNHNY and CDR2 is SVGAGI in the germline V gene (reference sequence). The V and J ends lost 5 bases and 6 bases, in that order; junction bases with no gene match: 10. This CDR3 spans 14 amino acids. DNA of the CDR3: TGTGCCAGCAGTACAGCGGGATATTACCTCGAGCAGTACTTC. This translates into CASSTAGYYLEQYF.

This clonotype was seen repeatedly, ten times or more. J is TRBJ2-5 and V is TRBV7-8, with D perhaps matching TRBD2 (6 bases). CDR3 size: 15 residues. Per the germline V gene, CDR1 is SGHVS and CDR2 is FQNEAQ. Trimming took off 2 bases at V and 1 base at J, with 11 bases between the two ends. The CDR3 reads CASSLKRVSQETQYF. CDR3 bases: TGTGCCAGCAGCTTAAAGCGGGTCAGCCAAGAGACCCAGTACTTC.

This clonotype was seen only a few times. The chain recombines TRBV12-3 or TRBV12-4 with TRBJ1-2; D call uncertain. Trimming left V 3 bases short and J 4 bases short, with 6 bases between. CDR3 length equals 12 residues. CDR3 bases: TGTGCCAGCAGTTTGAGGAGCTATGGCTACACCTTC. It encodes CASSLRSYGYTF.

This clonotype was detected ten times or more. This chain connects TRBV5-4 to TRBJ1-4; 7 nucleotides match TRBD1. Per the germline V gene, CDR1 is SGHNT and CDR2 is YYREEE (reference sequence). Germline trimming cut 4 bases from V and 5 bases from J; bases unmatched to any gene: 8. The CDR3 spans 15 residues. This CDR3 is CASSVTGRANEKLFF. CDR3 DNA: TGTGCCAGCAGCGTGACAGGGAGGGCGAATGAAAAACTGTTTTTT.

Written as DNA, the CDR3 is TGTGCCAGCAGCGCAGATCGGGGAGAGACCCAGTACTTC. This encodes CASSADRGETQYF. The genes are TRBV9 and TRBJ2-5; a possible D gene is TRBD2 (5 bases). CDR1 is SGDLS and CDR2 is YYNGEE in the germline V gene. The CDR3 has 13 amino acids. With 3 bases removed from V and 4 bases from J, the gap between germline ends came to 10 bases. The complete variable domain, with remaining parts taken from reference TRBV9 and TRBJ2-5, reads DSGVTQTPKHLITATGQRVTLRCSPRSGDLSVYWYQQSLDQGLQFLIQYYNGEERAKGNILERFSAQQFPDLHSELNLSSLELGDSALYFCASSADRGETQYFGPGTRLLVL.

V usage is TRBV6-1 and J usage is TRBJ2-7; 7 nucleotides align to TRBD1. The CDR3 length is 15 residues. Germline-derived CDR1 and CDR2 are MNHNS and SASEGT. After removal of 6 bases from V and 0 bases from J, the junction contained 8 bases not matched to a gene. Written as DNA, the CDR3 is TGTGCCAGCAGACAGGGGTCCGTTTCCTCCTACGAGCAGTACTTC. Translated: CASRQGSVSSYEQYF.

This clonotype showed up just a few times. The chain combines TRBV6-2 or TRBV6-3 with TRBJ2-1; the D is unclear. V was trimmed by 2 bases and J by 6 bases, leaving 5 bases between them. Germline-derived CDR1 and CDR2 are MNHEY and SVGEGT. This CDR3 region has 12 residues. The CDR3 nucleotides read TGTGCCAGCAGTTACATCGGCAATGAGCAGTTCTTC. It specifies CASSYIGNEQFF.

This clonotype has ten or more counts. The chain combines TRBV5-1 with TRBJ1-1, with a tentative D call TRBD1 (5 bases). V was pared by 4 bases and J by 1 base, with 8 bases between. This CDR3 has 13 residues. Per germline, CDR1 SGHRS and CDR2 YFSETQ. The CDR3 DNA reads TGCGCCAGCAGCGTGACAGAGAACACTGAAGCTTTCTTT. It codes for CASSVTENTEAFF.

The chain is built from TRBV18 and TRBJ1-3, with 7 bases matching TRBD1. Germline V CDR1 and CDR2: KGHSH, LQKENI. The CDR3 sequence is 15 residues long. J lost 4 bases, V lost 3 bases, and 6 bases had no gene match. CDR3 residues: CASSPSGQLGNTIYF. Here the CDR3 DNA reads TGTGCCAGCTCACCGTCGGGACAGTTGGGAAACACCATATATTTT.

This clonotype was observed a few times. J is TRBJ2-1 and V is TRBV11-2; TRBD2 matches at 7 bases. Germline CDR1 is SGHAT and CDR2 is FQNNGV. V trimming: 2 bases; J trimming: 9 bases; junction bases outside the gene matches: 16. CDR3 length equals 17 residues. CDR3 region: CASSLQWGSGNLGEQFF. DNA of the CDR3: TGTGCCAGCAGCTTACAATGGGGGAGCGGGAACTTGGGTGAGCAGTTCTTC.

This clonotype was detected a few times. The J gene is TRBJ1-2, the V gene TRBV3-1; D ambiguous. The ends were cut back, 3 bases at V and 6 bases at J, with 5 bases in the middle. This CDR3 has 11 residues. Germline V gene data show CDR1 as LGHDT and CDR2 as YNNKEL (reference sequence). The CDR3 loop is CASSHTNGYTF. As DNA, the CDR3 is TGTGCCAGCAGCCACACAAATGGCTACACCTTC. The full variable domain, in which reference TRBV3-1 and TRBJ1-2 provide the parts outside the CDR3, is DTAVSQTPKYLVTQMGNDKSIKCEQNLGHDTMYWYKQDSKKFLKIMFSYNNKELIINETVPNRFSPKSPDKAHLNLHINSLELGDSAVYFCASSHTNGYTFGSGTRLTVV.

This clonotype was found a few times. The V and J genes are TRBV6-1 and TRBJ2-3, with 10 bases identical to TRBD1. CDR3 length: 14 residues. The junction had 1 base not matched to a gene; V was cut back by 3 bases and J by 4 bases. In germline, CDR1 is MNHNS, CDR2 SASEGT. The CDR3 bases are TGTGCCAGCAGTGATGGGACAGGGGCAGATACGCAGTATTTT. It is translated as CASSDGTGADTQYF.

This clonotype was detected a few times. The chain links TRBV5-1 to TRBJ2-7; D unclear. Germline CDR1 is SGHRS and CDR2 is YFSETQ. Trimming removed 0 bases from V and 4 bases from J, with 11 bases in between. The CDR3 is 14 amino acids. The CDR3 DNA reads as TGCGCCAGCAGCTTGGGTAAGAGCGTTTACGAGCAGTACTTC. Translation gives CASSLGKSVYEQYF.

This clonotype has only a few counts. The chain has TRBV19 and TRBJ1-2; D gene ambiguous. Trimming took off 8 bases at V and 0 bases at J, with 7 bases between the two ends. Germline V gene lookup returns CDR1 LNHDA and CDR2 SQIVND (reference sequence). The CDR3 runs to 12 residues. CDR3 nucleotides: TGTGCCAGTCGACGCGCTAACTATGGCTACACCTTC. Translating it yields CASRRANYGYTF.

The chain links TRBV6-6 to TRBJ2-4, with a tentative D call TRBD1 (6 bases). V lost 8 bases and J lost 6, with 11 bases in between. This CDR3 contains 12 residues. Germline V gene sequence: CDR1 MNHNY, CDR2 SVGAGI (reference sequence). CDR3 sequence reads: CASWNRANIQYF. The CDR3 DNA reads TGTGCCAGCTGGAACAGGGCAAACATTCAGTACTTC.

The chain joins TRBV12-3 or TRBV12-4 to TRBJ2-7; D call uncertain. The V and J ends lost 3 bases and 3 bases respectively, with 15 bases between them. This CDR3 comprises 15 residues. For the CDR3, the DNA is TGTGCCAGCAGTTTTTCGGCCACCCCGGACTACGAGCAGTACTTC. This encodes CASSFSATPDYEQYF.

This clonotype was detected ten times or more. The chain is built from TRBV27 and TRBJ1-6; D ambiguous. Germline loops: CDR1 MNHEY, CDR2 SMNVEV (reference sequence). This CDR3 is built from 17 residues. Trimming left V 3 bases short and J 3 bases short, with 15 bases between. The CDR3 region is CASSLSRDLYYNSPLHF. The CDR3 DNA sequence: TGTGCCAGCAGTTTGAGCCGGGATCTCTACTATAATTCACCCCTCCACTTT.

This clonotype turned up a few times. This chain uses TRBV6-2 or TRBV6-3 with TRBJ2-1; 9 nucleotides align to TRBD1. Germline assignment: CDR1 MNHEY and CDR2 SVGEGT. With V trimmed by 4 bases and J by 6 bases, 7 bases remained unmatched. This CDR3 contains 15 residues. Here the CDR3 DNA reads TGTGCCAGCAGTTTCCGGGACAGGGCTACCAATGAGCAGTTCTTC. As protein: CASSFRDRATNEQFF.

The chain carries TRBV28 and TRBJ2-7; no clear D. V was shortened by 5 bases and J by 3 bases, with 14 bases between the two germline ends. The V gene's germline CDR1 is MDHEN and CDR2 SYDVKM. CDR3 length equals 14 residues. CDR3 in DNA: TGTGCCAGCAGTCGGTTCAGATCTTTCTACGAGCAGTACTTC. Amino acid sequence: CASSRFRSFYEQYF.

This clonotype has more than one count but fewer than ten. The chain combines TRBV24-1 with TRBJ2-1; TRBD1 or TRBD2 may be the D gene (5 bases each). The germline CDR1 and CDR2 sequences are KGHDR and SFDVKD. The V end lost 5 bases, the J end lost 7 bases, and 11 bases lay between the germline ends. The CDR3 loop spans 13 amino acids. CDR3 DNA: TGTGCCACCAGTGGGGGGTTATTGAATGAGCAGTTCTTC. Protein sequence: CATSGGLLNEQFF.

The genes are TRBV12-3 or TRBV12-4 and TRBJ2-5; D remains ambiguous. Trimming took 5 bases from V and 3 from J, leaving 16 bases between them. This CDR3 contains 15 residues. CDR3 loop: CASSGPGLRKETQYF. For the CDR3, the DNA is TGTGCCAGCAGTGGACCGGGCCTTAGAAAAGAGACCCAGTACTTC.

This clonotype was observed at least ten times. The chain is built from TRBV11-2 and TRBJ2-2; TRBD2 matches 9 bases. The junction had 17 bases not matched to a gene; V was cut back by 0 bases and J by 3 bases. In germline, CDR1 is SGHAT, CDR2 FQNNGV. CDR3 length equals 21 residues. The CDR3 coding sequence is TGTGCCAGCAGCTTAGACCGCGTTTCCCTAGCGGGATTCGGGTACACCGGGGAGCTGTTTTTT. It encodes CASSLDRVSLAGFGYTGELFF. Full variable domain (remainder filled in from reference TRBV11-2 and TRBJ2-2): EAGVAQSPRYKIIEKRQSVAFWCNPISGHATLYWYQQILGQGPKLLIQFQNNGVVDDSQLPKDRFSAERLKGVDSTLKIQPAKLEDSAVYLCASSLDRVSLAGFGYTGELFFGEGSRLTVL.

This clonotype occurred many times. CDR3 DNA: TGTGCCAGCAGCTTAGCGGGACATCTCCAAGAGACCCAGTACTTC. It codes for CASSLAGHLQETQYF. The chain recombines TRBV7-9 with TRBJ2-5; tentative D call: TRBD1 (6 bases). Germline CDR1 and CDR2: SEHNR and FQNEAQ (reference sequence). CDR3 length equals 15 residues. Trimming removed 0 bases at V and 1 base at J, with 9 bases between.

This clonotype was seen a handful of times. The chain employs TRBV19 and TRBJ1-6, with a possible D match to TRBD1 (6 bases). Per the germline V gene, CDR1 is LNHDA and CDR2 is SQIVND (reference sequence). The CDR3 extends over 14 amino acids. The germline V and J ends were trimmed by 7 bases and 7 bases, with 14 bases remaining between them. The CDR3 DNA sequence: TGTGCCAGTAACAGGGCAGGGCGAAATTCACCCCTCCACTTT. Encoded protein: CASNRAGRNSPLHF.

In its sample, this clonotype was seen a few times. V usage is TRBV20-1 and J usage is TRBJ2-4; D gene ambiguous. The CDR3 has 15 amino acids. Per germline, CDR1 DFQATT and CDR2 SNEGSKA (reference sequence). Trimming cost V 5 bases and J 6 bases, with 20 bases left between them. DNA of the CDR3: TGCAGTGCTCCACCGGCATCAGGTCCCCCAAACATTCAGTACTTC. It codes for CSAPPASGPPNIQYF.

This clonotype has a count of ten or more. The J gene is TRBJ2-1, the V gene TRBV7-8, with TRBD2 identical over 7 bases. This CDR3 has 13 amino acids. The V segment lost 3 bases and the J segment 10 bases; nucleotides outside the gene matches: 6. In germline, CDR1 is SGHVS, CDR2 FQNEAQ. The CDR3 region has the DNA TGTGCCAGCAGCTTGGTGGACGGGAGGGAGCAGTTCTTC. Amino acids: CASSLVDGREQFF.

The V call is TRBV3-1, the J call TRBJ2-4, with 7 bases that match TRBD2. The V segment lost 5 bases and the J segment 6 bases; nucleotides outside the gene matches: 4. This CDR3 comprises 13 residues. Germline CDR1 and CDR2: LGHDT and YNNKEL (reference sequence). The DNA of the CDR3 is TGTGCCAGCAGCTCAGCGGGGTCAAACATTCAGTACTTC. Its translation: CASSSAGSNIQYF.

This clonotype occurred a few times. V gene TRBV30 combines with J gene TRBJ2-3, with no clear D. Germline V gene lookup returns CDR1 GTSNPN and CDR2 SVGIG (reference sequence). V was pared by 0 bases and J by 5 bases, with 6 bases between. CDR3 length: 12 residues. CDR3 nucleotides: TGTGCCTGGAGTGTCGTCGGAGATACGCAGTATTTT. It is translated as CAWSVVGDTQYF.